This is a list of T cell receptor beta chains from one sample in a study of identifying expanded T cells in peripheral blood. Generated by immunoSEQ multiplex PCR, the TCRdb table keeps only in-frame clones and is missing some. This sample carries over 90,000 clones, roughly 86% of them seen once, and the ten largest clones take under 6%. Sequencing was performed on blood. The receptors shown here come from a person aged 18 to 70 in good health. Both conserved end residues are part of each CDR3. A D gene is named only where the DNA matches it firmly. Size is stated for part of the rows, as once, few or many counts, or as a class when the clone is expanded.

clone size: NA; V gene: TRBV29-1; J gene: TRBJ1-2; D gene: NA; CDR3 protein: CSAEINGDGYTF; CDR3 DNA: TGCAGCGCCGAAATCAACGGGGATGGCTACACCTTC
clone size: once; V gene: TRBV5-1; J gene: TRBJ2-1; D gene: NA; CDR3 protein: CASSLPQLGNEQFF; CDR3 DNA: TGCGCCAGCAGCCTACCCCAACTCGGCAATGAGCAGTTCTTC
clone size: NA; V gene: TRBV18; J gene: TRBJ1-6; D gene: NA; CDR3 protein: CASSSQGWYNSPLHF; CDR3 DNA: TGTGCCAGCTCGTCACAGGGATGGTATAATTCACCCCTCCACTTT
clone size: NA; V gene: TRBV2; J gene: TRBJ1-1; D gene: TRBD1; CDR3 protein: CASSLDREAFF; CDR3 DNA: TGTGCCAGCAGCTTGGACAGGGAAGCTTTCTTT
clone size: NA; V gene: TRBV5-1; J gene: TRBJ2-1; D gene: NA; CDR3 protein: CASSLEGGEQFF; CDR3 DNA: TGCGCCAGCAGCTTGGAGGGGGGCGAGCAGTTCTTC
clone size: once; V gene: TRBV14; J gene: TRBJ2-3; D gene: TRBD1; CDR3 protein: CASSQDSRRTGESTDTQYF; CDR3 DNA: TGTGCCAGCAGCCAAGATTCTCGTCGGACAGGGGAGAGCACAGATACGCAGTATTTT
clone size: NA; V gene: TRBV7-9; J gene: TRBJ2-7; D gene: NA; CDR3 protein: CASRLGLGPYEQYF; CDR3 DNA: TGTGCCAGCAGATTGGGGCTCGGCCCCTACGAGCAGTACTTC
clone size: NA; V gene: TRBV9; J gene: TRBJ1-2; D gene: NA; CDR3 protein: CASSPRSQINYGYTF; CDR3 DNA: TGTGCCAGCAGCCCAAGATCTCAGATAAACTATGGCTACACCTTC
clone size: NA; V gene: TRBV7-2; J gene: TRBJ1-4; D gene: TRBD1; CDR3 protein: CASSLVRQGAVTNEKLFF; CDR3 DNA: TGTGCCAGCAGCTTAGTTCGGCAGGGGGCTGTAACTAATGAAAAACTGTTTTTT
clone size: few; V gene: TRBV5-1; J gene: TRBJ2-7; D gene: TRBD1; CDR3 protein: CASSSTGGFSYEQYF; CDR3 DNA: TGCGCCAGCAGCTCTACAGGGGGATTTTCCTACGAGCAGTACTTC
clone size: once; V gene: TRBV9; J gene: TRBJ2-1; D gene: NA; CDR3 protein: CASSAPGSRGDEQFF; CDR3 DNA: TGTGCCAGCAGCGCCCCGGGATCCCGGGGCGATGAGCAGTTCTTC
clone size: NA; V gene: TRBV5-1; J gene: TRBJ2-2; D gene: NA; CDR3 protein: CASSLSRVGTGELFF; CDR3 DNA: TGCGCCAGCAGCTTGTCAAGGGTAGGGACCGGGGAGCTGTTTTTT
clone size: NA; V gene: TRBV5-5; J gene: TRBJ1-2; D gene: TRBD1; CDR3 protein: CASSPGTAANYGYTF; CDR3 DNA: TGTGCCAGCAGCCCCGGGACAGCAGCTAACTATGGCTACACCTTC
clone size: NA; V gene: TRBV4-2; J gene: TRBJ2-3; D gene: TRBD1; CDR3 protein: CASSPMPGQDTDTQYF; CDR3 DNA: TGTGCCAGCAGCCCTATGCCGGGACAGGACACAGATACGCAGTATTTT
clone size: once; V gene: TRBV6-5; J gene: TRBJ1-2; D gene: NA; CDR3 protein: CASSYQSTDTYGYTF; CDR3 DNA: TGTGCCAGCAGTTACCAATCGACAGATACATATGGCTACACCTTC
clone size: NA; V gene: TRBV5-4; J gene: TRBJ1-1; D gene: NA; CDR3 protein: CASRWDGTTSTEAFF; CDR3 DNA: TGTGCCAGCAGGTGGGACGGGACCACATCGACTGAAGCTTTCTTT
clone size: NA; V gene: TRBV9; J gene: TRBJ2-7; D gene: NA; CDR3 protein: CASSVGLDNRIYEQYF; CDR3 DNA: TGTGCCAGCAGCGTAGGATTGGACAATCGCATCTACGAGCAGTACTTC
clone size: NA; V gene: TRBV19; J gene: TRBJ2-6; D gene: NA; CDR3 protein: CASTPLGASGANVLTF; CDR3 DNA: TGTGCCAGTACCCCCCTAGGGGCGTCTGGGGCCAACGTCCTGACTTTC
clone size: NA; V gene: TRBV29-1; J gene: TRBJ1-1; D gene: NA; CDR3 protein: CSGMFRMNTEAFF; CDR3 DNA: TGCAGCGGGATGTTCCGGATGAACACTGAAGCTTTCTTT
clone size: NA; V gene: TRBV7-2; J gene: TRBJ2-4; D gene: TRBD1; CDR3 protein: CASSIPPGQGNIQYF; CDR3 DNA: TGTGCCAGCAGCATACCGCCCGGACAGGGAAACATTCAGTACTTC
clone size: NA; V gene: TRBV29-1; J gene: TRBJ2-3; D gene: NA; CDR3 protein: CSVVRQGSLDTQYF; CDR3 DNA: TGCAGCGTTGTACGGCAGGGTTCTTTAGATACGCAGTATTTT
clone size: NA; V gene: TRBV30; J gene: TRBJ1-1; D gene: NA; CDR3 protein: CAWKGIDRPRGAFF; CDR3 DNA: TGTGCCTGGAAGGGTATCGACAGGCCTCGGGGAGCTTTCTTT
clone size: NA; V gene: TRBV6-4; J gene: TRBJ1-1; D gene: NA; CDR3 protein: CASSVLVGHTEAFF; CDR3 DNA: TGTGCCAGCAGTGTCCTAGTGGGGCACACTGAAGCTTTCTTT
clone size: NA; V gene: TRBV2; J gene: TRBJ2-7; D gene: NA; CDR3 protein: CASILRPGGFPYEQYF; CDR3 DNA: TGTGCCAGCATCCTTCGCCCGGGGGGCTTCCCCTACGAGCAGTACTTC
clone size: NA; V gene: TRBV5-1; J gene: TRBJ1-2; D gene: NA; CDR3 protein: CASKRNYGYTF; CDR3 DNA: TGCGCGAGCAAGAGAAACTATGGCTACACCTTC
clone size: NA; V gene: TRBV9; J gene: TRBJ2-5; D gene: NA; CDR3 protein: CASSVGTQSQETQYF; CDR3 DNA: TGTGCCAGCAGCGTAGGGACCCAATCCCAAGAGACCCAGTACTTC
clone size: NA; V gene: TRBV4-2; J gene: TRBJ2-2; D gene: TRBD1; CDR3 protein: CASSRQGAGELFF; CDR3 DNA: TGTGCCAGCAGCCGACAGGGTGCCGGGGAGCTGTTTTTT
clone size: NA; V gene: TRBV7-9; J gene: TRBJ1-4; D gene: NA; CDR3 protein: CASSSGTGLLNEKLFF; CDR3 DNA: TGTGCCAGCAGCTCGGGAACAGGGCTTCTTAATGAAAAACTGTTTTTT
clone size: NA; V gene: TRBV11-2; J gene: TRBJ2-5; D gene: TRBD2; CDR3 protein: CASSEPTAGGLETQYF; CDR3 DNA: TGTGCCAGCAGCGAACCCACAGCGGGGGGGCTAGAGACCCAGTACTTC
clone size: NA; V gene: TRBV9; J gene: TRBJ2-7; D gene: TRBD2; CDR3 protein: CASSAGTSGTYEQYF; CDR3 DNA: TGTGCCAGCAGCGCAGGGACTAGCGGGACCTACGAGCAGTACTTC
clone size: NA; V gene: TRBV4-2; J gene: TRBJ1-1; D gene: NA; CDR3 protein: CASSQGTKNTEAFF; CDR3 DNA: TGTGCCAGCAGCCAAGGGACCAAGAACACTGAAGCTTTCTTT
clone size: NA; V gene: TRBV6-5; J gene: TRBJ1-2; D gene: TRBD1; CDR3 protein: CASSSRGLHGYTF; CDR3 DNA: TGTGCCAGCAGCTCCAGGGGGCTCCATGGCTACACCTTC
clone size: NA; V gene: TRBV14; J gene: TRBJ2-3; D gene: TRBD2; CDR3 protein: CASSQVGGGPTQYF; CDR3 DNA: TGTGCCAGCAGCCAAGTCGGGGGGGGCCCTACGCAGTATTTT
clone size: NA; V gene: TRBV19; J gene: TRBJ1-1; D gene: TRBD1; CDR3 protein: CATSGPGQGGNEAFF; CDR3 DNA: TGTGCCACCTCAGGGCCTGGACAGGGTGGCAATGAAGCTTTCTTT
clone size: NA; V gene: TRBV7-2; J gene: TRBJ1-1; D gene: TRBD1; CDR3 protein: CASSLATGGTTEAFF; CDR3 DNA: TGTGCCAGCAGCTTAGCGACAGGGGGAACCACTGAAGCTTTCTTT
clone size: NA; V gene: TRBV2; J gene: TRBJ2-5; D gene: NA; CDR3 protein: CASSAEGGQQETQYF; CDR3 DNA: TGTGCCAGCAGTGCTGAGGGGGGTCAGCAAGAGACCCAGTACTTC
clone size: once; V gene: TRBV4-1; J gene: TRBJ1-1; D gene: NA; CDR3 protein: CASSQDLGVVAFF; CDR3 DNA: TGCGCCAGCAGCCAAGATCTGGGGGTAGTAGCTTTCTTT
clone size: few; V gene: TRBV18; J gene: TRBJ1-2; D gene: TRBD1; CDR3 protein: CASSMDRANYGYTF; CDR3 DNA: TGTGCCAGCTCAATGGACAGGGCTAACTATGGCTACACCTTC
clone size: NA; V gene: TRBV7-3; J gene: TRBJ2-1; D gene: NA; CDR3 protein: CASSLTLTGGKADEQFF; CDR3 DNA: TGTGCCAGCAGCTTAACGTTAACCGGGGGTAAGGCGGATGAGCAGTTCTTC
clone size: NA; V gene: TRBV30; J gene: TRBJ1-1; D gene: NA; CDR3 protein: CAWGLGEDTEAFF; CDR3 DNA: TGTGCCTGGGGGTTGGGGGAAGACACTGAAGCTTTCTTT
clone size: once; V gene: TRBV27; J gene: TRBJ1-2; D gene: NA; CDR3 protein: CASSLRSFIPPGRGYGYTF; CDR3 DNA: TGTGCCAGCAGTTTACGGTCCTTCATCCCCCCCGGCAGGGGCTATGGCTACACCTTC
clone size: NA; V gene: TRBV6-5; J gene: TRBJ1-2; D gene: TRBD1; CDR3 protein: CASRHKNRGSGYTF; CDR3 DNA: TGTGCCAGCAGACACAAAAACAGGGGCTCTGGCTACACCTTC
clone size: NA; V gene: TRBV9; J gene: TRBJ1-6; D gene: NA; CDR3 protein: CASSVGHNSPLHF; CDR3 DNA: TGTGCCAGCAGCGTAGGTCATAATTCACCCCTCCACTTT